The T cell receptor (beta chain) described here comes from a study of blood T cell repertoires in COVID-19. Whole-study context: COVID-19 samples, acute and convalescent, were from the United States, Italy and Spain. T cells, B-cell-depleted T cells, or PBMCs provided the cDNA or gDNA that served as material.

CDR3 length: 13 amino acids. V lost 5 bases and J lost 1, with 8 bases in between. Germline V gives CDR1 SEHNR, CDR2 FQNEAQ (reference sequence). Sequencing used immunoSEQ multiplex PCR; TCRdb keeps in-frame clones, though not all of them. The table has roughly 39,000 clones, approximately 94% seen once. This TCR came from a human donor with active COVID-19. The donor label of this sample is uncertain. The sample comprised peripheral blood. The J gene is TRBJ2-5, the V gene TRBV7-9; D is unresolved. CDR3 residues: CASSQASQETQYF. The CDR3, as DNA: TGTGCCAGCAGCCAGGCCTCCCAAGAGACCCAGTACTTC.